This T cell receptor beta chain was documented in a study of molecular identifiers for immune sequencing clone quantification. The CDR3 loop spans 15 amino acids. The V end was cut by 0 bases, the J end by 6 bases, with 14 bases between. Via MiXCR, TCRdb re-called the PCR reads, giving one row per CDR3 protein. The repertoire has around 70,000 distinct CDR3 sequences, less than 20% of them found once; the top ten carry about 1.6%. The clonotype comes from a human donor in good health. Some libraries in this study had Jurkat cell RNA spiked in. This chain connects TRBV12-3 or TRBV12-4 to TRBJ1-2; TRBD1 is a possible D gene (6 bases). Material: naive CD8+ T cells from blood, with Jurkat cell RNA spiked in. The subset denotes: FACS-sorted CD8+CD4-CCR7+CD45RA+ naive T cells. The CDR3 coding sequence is TGTGCCAGCAGTTTAGCGGGAATGGCAGGGGATGGCTACACCTTC. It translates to CASSLAGMAGDGYTF.